One sample yielded the 22 T cell receptor beta chains listed below, sequenced in a study of OX40 agonist ivuxolimab in advanced cancers. Some clones are missing from TCRdb's copy, which holds only in-frame ones; the method was immunoSEQ multiplex PCR. The sample yields around 72,000 clones, around nine tenths seen once. This sample comprised CD4+ or CD8+ T cells sorted from blood, obtained in a trial of the OX40 agonist ivuxolimab. All receptors derive from an adult with an advanced solid tumor such as melanoma, head and neck, liver or kidney cancer.

The chain has TRBV11-1 and TRBJ2-1, with D perhaps assigned TRBD1 or TRBD2 (5 bases each). Germline V gene lookup returns CDR1 SGHAT and CDR2 FQDESV (reference sequence). The CDR3 has 15 amino acids. V was pared by 1 base and J by 1 base, with 8 bases between. The CDR3 protein is CASSLERGSYNEQFF. For the CDR3, the DNA is TGTGCCAGCAGCTTAGAGAGGGGTTCCTACAATGAGCAGTTCTTC.

This clone was observed a single time. The chain joins TRBV7-2 to TRBJ2-1; perhaps TRBD2 as D (7 bases). CDR1 and CDR2 (germline): SGHTA, FQGNSA. The CDR3 spans 15 residues. Trimming removed 1 base at V and 6 bases at J, with 13 bases between. The CDR3 here is CASSLGGGGVNEQFF. The CDR3 DNA reads as TGTGCCAGCAGCTTAGGAGGCGGGGGCGTCAATGAGCAGTTCTTC.

This clone was found a few times. CDR3 sequence reads: CAIGSRAMTYEQYF. CDR3 nucleotides: TGTGCCATTGGATCCAGGGCGATGACCTACGAGCAGTACTTC. The chain uses TRBV10-3 and TRBJ2-7, with D perhaps TRBD1 (5 bases). CDR3 length: 14 amino acids. Deletions cut 9 bases from V and 2 bases from J, with 17 bases between. Germline lookup yields CDR1 ENHRY and CDR2 SYGVKD.

The chain uses TRBV28 and TRBJ2-5, with 10 nucleotides matching TRBD1. The J segment lost 3 bases and the V segment lost 5 bases, leaving 6 bases of the junction unmatched. This CDR3 is 15 amino acids long. Germline CDR1 reads MDHEN; CDR2 reads SYDVKM. The CDR3 reads CASSPLGTGEETQYF. Here the CDR3 DNA reads TGTGCCAGCAGTCCCCTCGGGACAGGGGAAGAGACCCAGTACTTC.

V and J are TRBV5-4 and TRBJ1-2, with 7 bases matching TRBD1. The germline V gene encodes CDR1 SGHNT and CDR2 YYREEE (reference sequence). This CDR3 comprises 15 residues. With 0 bases clipped from V and 5 bases from J, the junction kept 7 bases outside the gene matches. The CDR3 region has the DNA TGTGCCAGCAGCTTGGACAGGGGTAACAGGTATGGCTACACCTTC. Translating gives CASSLDRGNRYGYTF.

The chain uses TRBV10-3 and TRBJ1-6; 11 nucleotides align to TRBD1. CDR3 length: 16 amino acids. The junction had 7 bases not matched to a gene; V was cut back by 4 bases and J by 8 bases. Germline CDR1 is ENHRY and CDR2 is SYGVKD. The CDR3 reads CAISGAGTGGDSPLHF. In nucleotides, the CDR3 is TGTGCCATCAGTGGGGCCGGGACAGGGGGAGATTCACCCCTCCACTTT.

This CDR3 reads CASRTGVNTEAFF. CDR3 coding DNA: TGTGCCAGCAGGACAGGGGTAAACACTGAAGCTTTCTTT. The chain is built from TRBV27 and TRBJ1-1, with 8 positions matching TRBD1. V shed 6 bases and J 2 bases; nucleotides not matched to a gene: 2. CDR1 and CDR2 from the germline V gene are MNHEY and SMNVEV (reference sequence). The length of the CDR3 is 13 residues.

The rearrangement joins TRBV2 to TRBJ2-1; a weak D match, TRBD1 (5 bases). V lost 1 base and J 5 bases, leaving 6 bases between the germline ends. Germline V gives CDR1 SNHLY, CDR2 FYNNEI. The CDR3 sequence is 13 residues long. The chain's CDR3 is CASSEGRDNEQFF. The CDR3 DNA is TGTGCCAGCAGTGAAGGCAGGGACAATGAGCAGTTCTTC.

V and J are TRBV4-1 and TRBJ1-5, with TRBD1 matching 7 bases. The CDR3 runs to 15 residues. The junction had 7 bases not matched to a gene; V was cut back by 4 bases and J by 4 bases. Germline CDR1 MGHRA, CDR2 YSYEKL. The CDR3 bases are TGCGCCAGCAGCCTTAGGGGGCTTTTGAATCAGCCCCAGCATTTT. Translated, it gives CASSLRGLLNQPQHF.

This clone occurred once. The chain has TRBV5-1 and TRBJ2-5; D is unclear. Germline CDR1 SGHRS, CDR2 YFSETQ. Between the trimmed V and J ends, which lost 0 bases and 0 bases, there was a span of 9 bases. CDR3 length: 15 amino acids. As DNA, the CDR3 is TGCGCCAGCAGCTTGGTGGCAGGTGACCAAGAGACCCAGTACTTC. It codes for CASSLVAGDQETQYF.

This clone showed up just once. V and J are TRBV7-3 and TRBJ2-6, with 8 bases identical to TRBD1. The germline V gene encodes CDR1 SGHTA and CDR2 FQGTGA. This CDR3 is built from 17 residues. J gave up 13 bases and V 4 bases, and 18 bases lay outside the gene matches. CDR3: CASSSWTGSSLPRVLTF. CDR3 DNA: TGTGCCAGCAGCTCTTGGACAGGGTCCTCCCTACCGCGGGTCCTGACTTTC. The complete variable domain, with remaining parts taken from reference TRBV7-3 and TRBJ2-6, reads GAGVSQTPSNKVTEKGKYVELRCDPISGHTALYWYRQSLGQGPEFLIYFQGTGAADDSGLPNDRFFAVRPEGSVSTLKIQRTERGDSAVYLCASSSWTGSSLPRVLTFGAGSRLTVL.

The chain carries TRBV29-1 and TRBJ2-1; D uncertain. The CDR3 runs to 10 residues. The ends were cut back, 4 bases at V and 6 bases at J, with 4 bases in the middle. Germline V gives CDR1 SQVTM, CDR2 ANQGSEA. The CDR3 reads CSVGVNEQFF. CDR3 nucleotides: TGCAGCGTTGGAGTCAATGAGCAGTTCTTC.

J is TRBJ2-7 and V is TRBV7-9, with 9 nucleotides matching TRBD2. Germline V gene data show CDR1 as SEHNR and CDR2 as FQNEAQ (reference sequence). The CDR3 runs 14 residues. Losses at the gene ends were 7 bases for V and 0 bases for J; bases not matched to a gene: 4. The CDR3 DNA follows: TGTGCCAGCACCCGGACTAGCGACTCCTACGAGCAGTACTTC. Translated: CASTRTSDSYEQYF.

V is TRBV7-9 and J is TRBJ2-2, with TRBD1 as a possible D gene (5 bases). V dropped 8 bases and J dropped 4 bases, with 8 bases sitting between them. The CDR3 runs to 12 residues. The V gene's germline CDR1 is SEHNR and CDR2 FQNEAQ (reference sequence). The CDR3 bases are TGTGCCAGCGGCAGGGTCACCGGGGAGCTGTTTTTT. Its translation is CASGRVTGELFF.

The CDR3 DNA reads TGTGCCAGCAGTGAGGAGACAGGGGGGCGCAATCAGCCCCAGCATTTT. It specifies CASSEETGGRNQPQHF. The chain employs TRBV6-1 and TRBJ1-5, with TRBD1 matching over 9 bases. The length of the CDR3 is 16 residues. Germline V gene lookup returns CDR1 MNHNS and CDR2 SASEGT. J gave up 2 bases and V 3 bases, and 5 bases lay outside the gene matches.

This rearrangement joins TRBV10-3 to TRBJ2-1; 10 positions match TRBD2. With V trimmed by 0 bases and J by 8 bases, 4 bases remained unmatched. The CDR3 loop spans 15 amino acids. The germline V gene encodes CDR1 ENHRY and CDR2 SYGVKD. The CDR3 here is CAISESTSGDYEQFF. Here the CDR3 DNA reads TGTGCCATCAGTGAGTCAACTAGCGGGGACTATGAGCAGTTCTTC.

Comments on this clone: The sample has other DNA sequences that encode this CDR3 too. This chain connects TRBV9 to TRBJ2-5; possibly TRBD2 for D (6 bases). The CDR3 has 11 residues. Per germline, CDR1 SGDLS and CDR2 YYNGEE. The V end lost 4 bases, the J end lost 5 bases, and 6 bases lay between the germline ends. This chain's CDR3 is CASSRGETQYF. DNA of the CDR3: TGTGCCAGCAGCCGGGGGGAGACCCAGTACTTC.

The chain employs TRBV4-1 and TRBJ2-5; TRBD2 matches 12 bases. Germline CDR1 and CDR2: MGHRA and YSYEKL. The CDR3 consists of 19 residues. V was clipped by 0 bases and J by 1 base; unmatched bases: 9. In DNA, the CDR3 is TGCGCCAGCAGCCAAGATGGCGGGCTAGCGGGGGGGTTCCAAGAGACCCAGTACTTC. Its protein product is CASSQDGGLAGGFQETQYF.

This clone was found once. This chain links TRBV2 with TRBJ2-1, with 9 nucleotides matching TRBD1. With 6 bases clipped from V and 8 bases from J, the junction kept 5 bases outside the gene matches. Germline-derived CDR1 and CDR2 are SNHLY and FYNNEI. The CDR3 spans 13 residues. CDR3 coding DNA: TGTGCCAGCAGGGGACAGGGTCTGGATGAGCAGTTCTTC. It translates to CASRGQGLDEQFF.

The V and J genes are TRBV6-5 and TRBJ1-5, with a tentative D call TRBD1 (5 bases). The CDR3 contains 14 residues. V was cut by 6 bases and J by 10 bases, with 19 bases left in between. From germline, CDR1 is MNHEY and CDR2 SVGAGI. CDR3 amino acids: CASSRDGRGGPQHF. For the CDR3, the DNA is TGTGCCAGCAGCAGGGACGGGCGTGGGGGTCCCCAGCATTTT.

The chain has TRBV7-8 and TRBJ2-2, with D possibly matching TRBD1 (6 bases). Deletions cut 5 bases from V and 7 bases from J, with 23 bases between. The CDR3 totals 17 residues. Per germline, CDR1 SGHVS and CDR2 FQNEAQ. The DNA for the CDR3 is TGTGCCAGCAGCGCCGCCATGGGGGCTATATATCACGGGGAGCTGTTTTTT. Protein sequence: CASSAAMGAIYHGELFF.

The chain couples TRBV14 to TRBJ2-7, with 8 bases aligning to TRBD2. V shed 6 bases, J shed 5 bases, and the junction held 9 bases outside the gene matches. The CDR3 covers 14 residues. Per the germline V gene, CDR1 is SGHDN and CDR2 is FVKESK. The CDR3 DNA follows: TGTGCCAGCAGGAGCCGACTAGCGTTTGACGAGCAGTACTTC. Translated, it gives CASRSRLAFDEQYF. Supplemented by reference TRBV14 and TRBJ2-7, the full variable domain reads EAGVTQFPSHSVIEKGQTVTLRCDPISGHDNLYWYRRVMGKEIKFLLHFVKESKQDESGMPNNRFLAERTGGTYSTLKVQPAELEDSGVYFCASRSRLAFDEQYFGPGTRLTVT.